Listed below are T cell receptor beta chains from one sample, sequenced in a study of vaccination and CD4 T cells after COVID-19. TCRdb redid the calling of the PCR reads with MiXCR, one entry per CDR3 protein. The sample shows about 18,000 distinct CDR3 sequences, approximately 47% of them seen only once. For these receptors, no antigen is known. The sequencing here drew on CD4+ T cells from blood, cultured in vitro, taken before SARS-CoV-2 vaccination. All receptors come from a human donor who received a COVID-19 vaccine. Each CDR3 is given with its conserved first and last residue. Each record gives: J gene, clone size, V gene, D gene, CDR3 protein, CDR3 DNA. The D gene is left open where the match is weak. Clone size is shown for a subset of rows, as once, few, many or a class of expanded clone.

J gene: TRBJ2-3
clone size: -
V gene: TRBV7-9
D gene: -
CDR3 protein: CASSLAWGGETLTASTDTQYF
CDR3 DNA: TGTGCCAGCAGCTTAGCGTGGGGCGGGGAGACCCTCACCGCTAGCACAGATACGCAGTATTTT

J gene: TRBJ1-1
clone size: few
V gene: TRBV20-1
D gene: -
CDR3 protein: CSARDTGRPNTEAFF
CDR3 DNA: TGCAGTGCTAGAGATACCGGGAGGCCGAACACTGAAGCTTTCTTT

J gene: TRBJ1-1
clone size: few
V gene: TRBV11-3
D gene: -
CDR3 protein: CASSLGRQNTEAFF
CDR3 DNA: TGTGCCAGCAGCTTAGGACGGCAGAACACTGAAGCTTTCTTT

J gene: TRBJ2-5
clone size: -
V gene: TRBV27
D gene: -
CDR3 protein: CASSPLYQETQYF
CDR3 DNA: TGTGCCAGCAGTCCCCTGTACCAAGAGACCCAGTACTTC

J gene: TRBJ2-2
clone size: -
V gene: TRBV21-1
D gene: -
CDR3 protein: CASSKAGSGGYCGELFF
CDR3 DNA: TGTGCCAGCAGCAAAGCGGGTAGCGGGGGGTACTGCGGGGAGCTGTTTTTT

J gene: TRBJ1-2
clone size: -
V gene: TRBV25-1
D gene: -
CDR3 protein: CASSPPPSEGGYTF
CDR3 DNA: TGTGCCAGCAGTCCTCCCCCGAGCGAGGGAGGCTACACCTTC

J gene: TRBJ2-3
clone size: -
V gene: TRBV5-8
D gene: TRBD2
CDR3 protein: CASSLRAGGQVRDTDTQYF
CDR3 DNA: TGTGCCAGCAGCTTGCGGGCGGGGGGGCAGGTCCGGGACACAGATACGCAGTATTTT

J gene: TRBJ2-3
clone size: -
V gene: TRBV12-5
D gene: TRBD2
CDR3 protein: CASGLVIIGTSDFPDTQYF
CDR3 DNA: TGTGCTAGTGGTTTGGTAATCATTGGGACTAGCGATTTCCCGGATACGCAGTATTTT

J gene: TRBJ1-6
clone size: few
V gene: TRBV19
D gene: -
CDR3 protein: CASSSRQDNSPLHF
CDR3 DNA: TGTGCCAGTAGTAGCCGACAGGATAATTCACCCCTCCACTTT

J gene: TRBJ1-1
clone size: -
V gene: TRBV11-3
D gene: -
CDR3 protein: CASSLVRMNTEAFF
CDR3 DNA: TGTGCCAGCAGCTTAGTCCGTATGAACACTGAAGCTTTCTTT

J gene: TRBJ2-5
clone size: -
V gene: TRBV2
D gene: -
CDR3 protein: CASSVNPGIETQYF
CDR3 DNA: TGTGCCAGCAGTGTGAATCCGGGGATAGAGACCCAGTACTTC

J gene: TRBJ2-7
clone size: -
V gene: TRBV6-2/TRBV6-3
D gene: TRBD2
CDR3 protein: CASSSPAGGSYEQYF
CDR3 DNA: TGTGCCAGCAGCTCTCCAGCGGGGGGCTCCTACGAGCAGTACTTC

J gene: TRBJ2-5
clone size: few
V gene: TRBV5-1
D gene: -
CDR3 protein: CASSLERGPETQYF
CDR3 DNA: TGCGCCAGCAGCTTGGAACGGGGGCCAGAGACCCAGTACTTC

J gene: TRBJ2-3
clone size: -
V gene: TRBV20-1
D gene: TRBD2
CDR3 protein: CSALTSDTDTQYF
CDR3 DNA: TGCAGTGCTCTGACTAGCGACACAGATACGCAGTATTTT